Following are 19 T cell receptor beta chains from one sample sequenced in a study of CD8 T cells in ankylosing spondylitis (dated by TCRdb to between 2016 and 2019). General study outcomes and caveats: Blood from ankylosing spondylitis patients appeared to be characterized by a TCR beta motif composed of several highly homologous amino acid variants.

These receptors lack a known antigen. Libraries came from 5' RACE. The sample was run on an Illumina HiSeq 2500. TCRdb cleaned the public reads at Q25 with fastp, built clones with MiXCR and kept in-frame beta chains. A single entry per CDR3 protein holds the most common genes and DNA from its merged rows. This sample is represented by 700,000 to 850,000 distinct CDR3 sequences; 12% of them were singletons. The ten largest make up 0.51% of the sample. Sequencing was performed on blood, either unsorted or a sorted T cell fraction (not recorded which). These receptors all stem from a male donor with ankylosing spondylitis.

The rearrangement joins TRBV5-1 to TRBJ1-4; 7 bases fit TRBD1. The trim removed 4 bases at V and 7 bases at J, leaving 10 bases unmatched. Germline CDR1 SGHRS, CDR2 YFSETQ. The CDR3 sequence is 15 residues long. Here the CDR3 DNA reads TGCGCCAGCAGCATACTGACAGGGCGGGGTGAAAAACTGTTTTTT. As protein: CASSILTGRGEKLFF.

This clonotype was observed a few times. J is TRBJ1-2 and V is TRBV9, with TRBD1 as a possible D gene (5 bases). The CDR3 sequence is 15 residues long. Germline V gene data show CDR1 as SGDLS and CDR2 as YYNGEE. Between the trimmed V and J ends, which lost 0 bases and 2 bases, there was a span of 11 bases. In nucleotides, the CDR3 is TGTGCCAGCAGCGTAGGTTTAGGGGTGAACTATGGCTACACCTTC. Encoded protein: CASSVGLGVNYGYTF.

CDR3 loop: CASSGSGTGVYGYTF. DNA for the CDR3: TGCGCCAGCAGCGGCTCCGGGACAGGGGTCTATGGCTACACCTTC. The V and J genes are TRBV5-1 and TRBJ1-2, with 10 bases matching TRBD1. The CDR3 spans 15 residues. Germline CDR1 SGHRS, CDR2 YFSETQ. The trim removed 4 bases at V and 4 bases at J, leaving 7 bases unmatched.

This clonotype appeared a few times. The V call is TRBV7-8, the J call TRBJ2-5, with 10 bases identical to TRBD2. This CDR3 is built from 15 residues. The V segment lost 1 base and the J segment 6 bases; nucleotides outside the gene matches: 5. The germline V gene encodes CDR1 SGHVS and CDR2 FQNEAQ. CDR3 residues: CASSLGASGGKTQYF. CDR3 nucleotide sequence: TGTGCCAGCAGCTTAGGGGCTAGCGGGGGAAAGACCCAGTACTTC.

There are many counts of this clonotype. The chain couples TRBV7-2 to TRBJ2-3; 7 nucleotides line up with TRBD2. Per germline, CDR1 SGHTA and CDR2 FQGNSA. This CDR3 is 14 amino acids long. The V segment lost 0 bases and the J segment 4 bases; nucleotides outside the gene matches: 1. In DNA, the CDR3 is TGTGCCAGCAGCTTAGCGGGGAGGGCAGATACGCAGTATTTT. This codes for CASSLAGRADTQYF.

V gene TRBV6-5 combines with J gene TRBJ1-2; 7 bases match TRBD1. Germline trimming cut 4 bases from V and 7 bases from J; bases unmatched to any gene: 6. This CDR3 has 13 residues. Germline V gene sequence: CDR1 MNHEY, CDR2 SVGAGI. The DNA for the CDR3 is TGTGCCAGCAGTTGGAAGGGGGCTGGTGGCTACACCTTC. Its translation: CASSWKGAGGYTF.

The gene calls are TRBV20-1 and TRBJ1-5, with TRBD1 as a possible D gene (6 bases). Trimming took off 2 bases at V and 1 base at J, with 15 bases between the two ends. From germline, CDR1 is DFQATT and CDR2 SNEGSKA (reference sequence). This CDR3 spans 16 amino acids. CDR3 in amino acids: CSARKGGGASNQPQHF. CDR3 nucleotide sequence: TGCAGTGCTAGAAAAGGTGGGGGCGCGAGCAATCAGCCCCAGCATTTT.

This clonotype was picked up many times. The J gene is TRBJ2-7, the V gene TRBV7-8; tentative D call: TRBD2 (5 bases). The ends were cut back, 3 bases at V and 6 bases at J, with 9 bases in the middle. The CDR3 runs to 12 residues. Germline lookup yields CDR1 SGHVS and CDR2 FQNEAQ. Here the CDR3 reads CASSFLEGEQYF. The CDR3 bases are TGTGCCAGCAGCTTCCTAGAGGGCGAGCAGTACTTC.

This clonotype occurred many times. The chain links TRBV29-1 to TRBJ2-3; 11 nucleotides line up with TRBD1. J was trimmed by 2 bases and V by 6 bases; bases with no gene match: 1. Germline CDR1 SQVTM, CDR2 ANQGSEA. The CDR3 has 13 residues. This chain's CDR3 is CSVGQGATDTQYF. CDR3 in DNA: TGCAGCGTCGGACAGGGGGCCACAGATACGCAGTATTTT.

This rearrangement joins TRBV19 to TRBJ1-1; D gene ambiguous. CDR1 LNHDA and CDR2 SQIVND come from the germline V gene (reference sequence). The CDR3 spans 13 residues. The V and J ends lost 4 bases and 5 bases respectively, with 11 bases between them. CDR3 sequence reads: CASSTLIVTEAFF. In DNA form, the CDR3 reads TGTGCCAGTAGTACACTGATAGTAACTGAAGCTTTCTTT.

This clonotype was counted only a few times. The chain uses TRBV9 and TRBJ2-2, with TRBD2 matching over 12 bases. V was clipped by 0 bases and J by 7 bases; unmatched bases: 7. This CDR3 spans 17 amino acids. Per the germline V gene, CDR1 is SGDLS and CDR2 is YYNGEE. The CDR3 loop is CASSVALAGGPGGELFF. CDR3 DNA: TGTGCCAGCAGCGTAGCACTAGCGGGGGGACCCGGCGGGGAGCTGTTTTTT. The variable domain in full, with the rest retrieved from reference TRBV9 and TRBJ2-2, is DSGVTQTPKHLITATGQRVTLRCSPRSGDLSVYWYQQSLDQGLQFLIQYYNGEERAKGNILERFSAQQFPDLHSELNLSSLELGDSALYFCASSVALAGGPGGELFFGEGSRLTVL.

The sample holds many counts of this clonotype. The genes are TRBV5-1 and TRBJ1-1; D not resolved. Trimming removed 3 bases at V and 2 bases at J, with 8 bases between. CDR1 is SGHRS, CDR2 YFSETQ, per germline. This CDR3 is built from 13 residues. In DNA, the CDR3 is TGCGCCAGCAGCTGGGCGGACAACACTGAAGCTTTCTTT. As protein: CASSWADNTEAFF.

This clonotype was picked up a small number of times. V gene TRBV6-2 or TRBV6-3 combines with J gene TRBJ2-7; D remains ambiguous. The V gene's germline CDR1 is MNHEY and CDR2 SVGEGT. Deletions cut 7 bases from V and 2 bases from J, with 18 bases between. The CDR3 spans 15 residues. The CDR3 region is CASNPRKWLTYEQYF. The CDR3 DNA sequence: TGTGCCAGCAACCCCAGGAAGTGGCTTACCTACGAGCAGTACTTC.

This clonotype was seen ten or more times. The chain's CDR3 is CASRAETWDTQYF. CDR3 nucleotide sequence: TGTGCCAGCAGAGCGGAGACGTGGGATACGCAGTATTTT. J is TRBJ2-3 and V is TRBV7-2, with a tentative D call TRBD2 (5 bases). From germline, CDR1 is SGHTA and CDR2 FQGNSA. The CDR3 runs to 13 residues. Trimming pared 6 bases from V and 6 bases from J, leaving 13 bases between.

In this sample, this clonotype turned up a few times. The chain joins TRBV4-2 to TRBJ2-7; D call uncertain. V was shortened by 0 bases and J by 5 bases, with 11 bases between the two germline ends. The germline CDR1 and CDR2 sequences are LGHNA and YNFKEQ. This CDR3 spans 14 amino acids. For the CDR3, the DNA is TGTGCCAGCAGCCAAGACGGGCAGTCCGACGAGCAGTACTTC. It codes for CASSQDGQSDEQYF.

In its sample, this clonotype was seen a few times. The genes are TRBV5-1 and TRBJ2-1; 10 positions agree with TRBD2. The ends lost 5 bases at V and 0 bases at J; junction bases unmatched: 5. The CDR3 extends over 16 amino acids. The germline V gene encodes CDR1 SGHRS and CDR2 YFSETQ. The CDR3 sequence is CASRVAGGNSYNEQFF. CDR3 nucleotide sequence: TGCGCCAGCAGGGTAGCGGGGGGCAACTCCTACAATGAGCAGTTCTTC.

Details on this clonotype: Because the CDR3 is missing its conserved closing phenylalanine or tryptophan, this is likely a read error. V is TRBV7-2 and J is TRBJ2-5; maybe TRBD2 (5 bases). The CDR3 is 15 residues long. Germline V gene lookup returns CDR1 SGHTA and CDR2 FQGNSA. V was pared by 5 bases and J by 2 bases, with 15 bases between. The CDR3 here is CASSPRRALQETQYS. Written as DNA, the CDR3 is TGTGCCAGCAGCCCGCGGCGGGCCTTGCAAGAGACCCAGTACTCC.

V usage is TRBV15 and J usage is TRBJ2-3; D gene uncertain. In germline, CDR1 is LNHNV, CDR2 YYDKDF (reference sequence). This CDR3 region has 13 residues. The V end was cut by 4 bases, the J end by 2 bases, with 7 bases between. DNA for the CDR3: TGTGCCACCAGCAAAGCAAACACAGATACGCAGTATTTT. This sequence encodes CATSKANTDTQYF.

This clonotype showed up many times. The chain couples TRBV20-1 to TRBJ2-3; D is tentatively TRBD1 or TRBD2 (7 bases each). The CDR3 totals 14 residues. Germline values: CDR1 DFQATT, CDR2 SNEGSKA (reference sequence). V gave up 6 bases and J gave up 5 bases, with 18 bases separating them. The CDR3: CSARQGPGGDTQYF. The CDR3 region has the DNA TGCAGTGCCAGACAGGGTCCGGGGGGAGATACGCAGTATTTT.